This TCR beta chain appears in the sequencing data of a study of vaccination and CD4 T cells after COVID-19. Study background: Investigators stimulated cells with overlapping spike peptides drawn from SARS-CoV-2, HCoV-NL63, HCoV-OC43 and HCoV-229E. The study, taken as a whole, reports: Convalescent patients had a median roughly 86% of post-vaccine SARS-CoV-2-reactive clones that were detected only after vaccination, not before it.

Germline CDR1 is MGHDK and CDR2 is SYGVNS. V lost 4 bases, J lost 4 bases, and 5 bases stayed unmatched. This CDR3 contains 14 residues. The treatment was: roughly nine-day PBMC culture with coronavirus spike peptide pools or control peptides (ViraFEST assay). Per well, a few million PBMCs were cultured in the presence of 9 to 10 IU/ml IL-2 and approximately 9.5 ug/ml peptide pools. With the Oncomine TCR Beta short-read assay, DNA from cultured CD4+ T cells was sequenced. Investigators isolated genomic DNA from cultured CD4+ T cells. TCRdb re-called the PCR reads through MiXCR, storing one row per CDR3 protein. The repertoire holds roughly 13,000 distinct CDR3 sequences, 29% seen once, with around 20% in the top ten. About this clonotype itself: The antigen is not known.

This chain links TRBV25-1 with TRBJ2-7; TRBD1 matches at 9 bases. The origin of this receptor is a human donor who received a COVID-19 vaccine. Sample: CD4+ T cells from blood, cultured in vitro, taken before SARS-CoV-2 vaccination. The CDR3: CASSGGQGRYEQYF. CDR3 nucleotides: TGTGCCAGCAGTGGTGGACAGGGGAGGTACGAGCAGTACTTC.